Following are 2 T cell receptor beta chains from one sample sequenced in a study of cytomegalovirus exposure and HLA in healthy donors. The PCR used 60 Vbeta and 13 Jbeta primers. Profiled with immunoSEQ multiplex PCR; TCRdb holds only in-frame clones, not every one. The sample includes some 150,000 clones, around 79% of them seen just once. Sequencing used PBMCs. These receptors were obtained from a middle-aged man in good health and CMV-seropositive.

This chain connects TRBV28 to TRBJ1-2, with TRBD1 matching over 7 bases. Per the germline V gene, CDR1 is MDHEN and CDR2 is SYDVKM. CDR3 size: 12 residues. V was pared by 5 bases and J by 10 bases, with 7 bases of the junction left unmatched. The CDR3 region has the DNA TGTGCCAGCAGTCTCGGGACAGCCATCTACACCTTC. It yields the protein CASSLGTAIYTF.

The gene calls are TRBV6-6 and TRBJ2-2; the D is unclear. Germline values: CDR1 MNHNY, CDR2 SVGAGI (reference sequence). Trimming pared 9 bases from V and 4 bases from J, leaving 9 bases between. CDR3 length equals 12 residues. The CDR3 sequence is CASEAVTGELFF. The DNA of the CDR3 is TGTGCCAGTGAGGCGGTCACCGGGGAGCTGTTTTTT.